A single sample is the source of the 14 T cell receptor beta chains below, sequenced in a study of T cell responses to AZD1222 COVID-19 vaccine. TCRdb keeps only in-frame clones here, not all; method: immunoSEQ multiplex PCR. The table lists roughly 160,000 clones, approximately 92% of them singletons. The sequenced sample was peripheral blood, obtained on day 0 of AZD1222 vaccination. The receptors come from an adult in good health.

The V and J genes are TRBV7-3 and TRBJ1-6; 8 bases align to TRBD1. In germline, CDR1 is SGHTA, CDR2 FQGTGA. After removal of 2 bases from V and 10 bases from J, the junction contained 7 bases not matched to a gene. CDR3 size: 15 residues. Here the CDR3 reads CASSLSKGQGSPLHF. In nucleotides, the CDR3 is TGTGCCAGCAGCTTATCAAAAGGACAGGGATCACCCCTCCACTTT.

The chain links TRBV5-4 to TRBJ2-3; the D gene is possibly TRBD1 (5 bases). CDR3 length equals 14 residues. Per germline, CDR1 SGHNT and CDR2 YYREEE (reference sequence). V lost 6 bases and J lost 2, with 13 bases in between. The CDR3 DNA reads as TGTGCCAGCACCCAGGGCCCGAACACAGATACGCAGTATTTT. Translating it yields CASTQGPNTDTQYF.

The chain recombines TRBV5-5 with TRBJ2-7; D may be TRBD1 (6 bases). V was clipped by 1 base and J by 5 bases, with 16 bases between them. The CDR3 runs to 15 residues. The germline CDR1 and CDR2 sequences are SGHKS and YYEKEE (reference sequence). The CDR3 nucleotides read TGTGCCAGCAGCTTGCAGGACAGATCCATCGACGAGCAGTACTTC. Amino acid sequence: CASSLQDRSIDEQYF.

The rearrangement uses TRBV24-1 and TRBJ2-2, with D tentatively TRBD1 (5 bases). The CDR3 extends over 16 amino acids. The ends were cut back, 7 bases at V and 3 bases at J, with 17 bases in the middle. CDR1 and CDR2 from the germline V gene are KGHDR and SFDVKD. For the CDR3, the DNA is TGTGCCACCAGCGGCGACAGTCCCTTCGACACCGGGGAGCTGTTTTTT. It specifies CATSGDSPFDTGELFF.

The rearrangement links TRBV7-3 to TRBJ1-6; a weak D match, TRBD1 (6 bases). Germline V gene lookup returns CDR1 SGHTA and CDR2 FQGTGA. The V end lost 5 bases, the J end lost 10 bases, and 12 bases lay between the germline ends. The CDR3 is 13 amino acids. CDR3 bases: TGTGCCAGCAGCCCAGGGGTTGAATCACCCCTCCACTTT. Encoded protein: CASSPGVESPLHF.

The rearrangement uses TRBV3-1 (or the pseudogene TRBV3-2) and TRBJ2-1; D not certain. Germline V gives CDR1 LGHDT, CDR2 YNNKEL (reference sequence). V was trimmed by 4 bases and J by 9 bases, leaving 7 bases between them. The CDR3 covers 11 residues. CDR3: CASSLLSEQFF. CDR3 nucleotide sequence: TGTGCCAGCAGCCTTTTGAGTGAGCAGTTCTTC.

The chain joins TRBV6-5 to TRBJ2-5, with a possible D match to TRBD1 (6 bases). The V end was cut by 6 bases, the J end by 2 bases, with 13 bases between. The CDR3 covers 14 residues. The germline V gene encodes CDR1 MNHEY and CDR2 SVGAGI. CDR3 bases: TGTGCCAGCAGAGACCAGGGGCGACAAGAGACCCAGTACTTC. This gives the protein CASRDQGRQETQYF.

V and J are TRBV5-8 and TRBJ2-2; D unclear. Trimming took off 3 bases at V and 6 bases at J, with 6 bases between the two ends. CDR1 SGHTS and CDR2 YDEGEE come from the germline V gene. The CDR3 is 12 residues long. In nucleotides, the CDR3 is TGTGCCAGCAGCTCTAGGGCCGGGGAGCTGTTTTTT. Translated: CASSSRAGELFF. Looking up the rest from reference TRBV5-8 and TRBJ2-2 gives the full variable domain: EAGVTQSPTHLIKTRGQQATLRCSPISGHTSVYWYQQALGLGLQFLLWYDEGEERNRGNFPPRFSGRQFPNYSSELNVNALELEDSALYLCASSSRAGELFFGEGSRLTVL.

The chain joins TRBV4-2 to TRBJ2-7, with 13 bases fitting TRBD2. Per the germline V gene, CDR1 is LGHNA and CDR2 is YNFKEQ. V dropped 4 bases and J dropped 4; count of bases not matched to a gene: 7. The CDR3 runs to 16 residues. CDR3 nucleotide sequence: TGTGCCAGCAGCCGATCGGGACTAGCGGGAATTTACGAGCAGTACTTC. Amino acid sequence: CASSRSGLAGIYEQYF.

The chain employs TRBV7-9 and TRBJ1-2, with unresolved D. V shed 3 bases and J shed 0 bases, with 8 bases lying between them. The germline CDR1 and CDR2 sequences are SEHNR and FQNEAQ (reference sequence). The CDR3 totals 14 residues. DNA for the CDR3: TGTGCCAGCAGCTTCCCGGCCTCTAACTATGGCTACACCTTC. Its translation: CASSFPASNYGYTF. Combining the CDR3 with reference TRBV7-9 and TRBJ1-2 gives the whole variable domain DTGVSQNPRHKITKRGQNVTFRCDPISEHNRLYWYRQTLGQGPEFLTYFQNEAQLEKSRLLSDRFSAERPKGSFSTLEIQRTEQGDSAMYLCASSFPASNYGYTFGSGTRLTVV.

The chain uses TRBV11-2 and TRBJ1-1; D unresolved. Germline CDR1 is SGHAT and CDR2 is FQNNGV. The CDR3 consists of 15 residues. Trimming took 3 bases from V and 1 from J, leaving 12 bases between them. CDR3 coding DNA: TGTGCCAGCAGCTTCAGTGACAACCCGAACACTGAAGCTTTCTTT. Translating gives CASSFSDNPNTEAFF.

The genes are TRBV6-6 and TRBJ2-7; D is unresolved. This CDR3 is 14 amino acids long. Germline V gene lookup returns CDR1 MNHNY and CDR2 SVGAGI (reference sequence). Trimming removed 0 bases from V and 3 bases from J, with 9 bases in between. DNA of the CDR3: TGTGCCAGCAGTTACTCGAAGTCCGGCTACGAGCAGTACTTC. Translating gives CASSYSKSGYEQYF.

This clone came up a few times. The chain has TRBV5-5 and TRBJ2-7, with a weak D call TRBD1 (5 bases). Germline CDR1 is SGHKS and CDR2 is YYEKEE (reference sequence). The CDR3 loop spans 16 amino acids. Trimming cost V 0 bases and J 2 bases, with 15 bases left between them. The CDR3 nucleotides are TGTGCCAGCAGCTTGGCCGATACAGGTGGAACCTACGAGCAGTACTTC. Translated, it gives CASSLADTGGTYEQYF.

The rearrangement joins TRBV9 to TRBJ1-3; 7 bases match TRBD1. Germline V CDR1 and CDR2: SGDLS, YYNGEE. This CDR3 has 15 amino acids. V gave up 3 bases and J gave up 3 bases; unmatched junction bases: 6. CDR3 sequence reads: CASSEQGILGNTIYF. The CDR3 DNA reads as TGTGCCAGCAGCGAACAGGGGATCCTTGGAAACACCATATATTTT.